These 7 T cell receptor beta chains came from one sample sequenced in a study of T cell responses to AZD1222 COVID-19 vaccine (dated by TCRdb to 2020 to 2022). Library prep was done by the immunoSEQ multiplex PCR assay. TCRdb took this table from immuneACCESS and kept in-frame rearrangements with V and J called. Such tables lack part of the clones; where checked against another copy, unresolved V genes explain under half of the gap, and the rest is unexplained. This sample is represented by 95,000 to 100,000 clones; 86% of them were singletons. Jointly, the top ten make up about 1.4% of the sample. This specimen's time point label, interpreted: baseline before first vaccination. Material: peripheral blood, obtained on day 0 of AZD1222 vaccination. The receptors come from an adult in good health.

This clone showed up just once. The DNA of the CDR3 is TGTGCTAGTGGTTCAGGGACTGTAGCGGAGGCTGAAGCTTTCTTT. This gives the protein CASGSGTVAEAEAFF. V is TRBV12-5 and J is TRBJ1-1; D is possibly TRBD1 (5 bases). This CDR3 is built from 15 residues. In germline, CDR1 is LGHNT, CDR2 FRNRAP. V lost 4 bases and J lost 6, with 18 bases in between.

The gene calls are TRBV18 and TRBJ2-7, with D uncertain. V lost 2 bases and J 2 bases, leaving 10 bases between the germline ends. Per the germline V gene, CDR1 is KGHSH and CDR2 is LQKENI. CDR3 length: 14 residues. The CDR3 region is CASSPEAGPYEQYF. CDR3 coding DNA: TGTGCCAGCTCACCAGAGGCAGGACCCTACGAGCAGTACTTC.

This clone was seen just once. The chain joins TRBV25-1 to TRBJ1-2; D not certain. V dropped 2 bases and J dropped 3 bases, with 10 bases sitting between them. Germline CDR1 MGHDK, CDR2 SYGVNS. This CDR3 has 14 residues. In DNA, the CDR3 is TGTGCCAGCAGTGAACCTGGGCGAGACTATGGCTACACCTTC. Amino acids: CASSEPGRDYGYTF.

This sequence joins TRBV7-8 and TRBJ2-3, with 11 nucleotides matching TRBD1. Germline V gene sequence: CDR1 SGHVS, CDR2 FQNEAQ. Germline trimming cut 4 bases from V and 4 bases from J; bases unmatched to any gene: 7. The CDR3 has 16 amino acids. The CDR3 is CASSSPGQGEADTQYF. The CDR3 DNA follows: TGTGCCAGCAGCTCCCCGGGACAGGGGGAAGCAGATACGCAGTATTTT.

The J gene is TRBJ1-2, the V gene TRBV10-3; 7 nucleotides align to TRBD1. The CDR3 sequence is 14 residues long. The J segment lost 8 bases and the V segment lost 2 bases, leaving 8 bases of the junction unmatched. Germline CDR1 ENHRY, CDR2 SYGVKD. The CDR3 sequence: CAISEDGTVYGYTF. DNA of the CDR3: TGTGCCATCAGTGAGGACGGGACAGTTTACGGCTACACCTTC.

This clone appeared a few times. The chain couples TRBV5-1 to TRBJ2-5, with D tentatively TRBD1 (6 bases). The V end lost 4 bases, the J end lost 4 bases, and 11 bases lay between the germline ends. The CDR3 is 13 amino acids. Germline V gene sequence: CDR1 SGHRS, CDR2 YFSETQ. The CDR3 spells CASSRQVGETQYF. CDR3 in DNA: TGCGCCAGCAGCCGACAGGTTGGAGAGACCCAGTACTTC. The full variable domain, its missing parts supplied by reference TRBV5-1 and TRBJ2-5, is KAGVTQTPRYLIKTRGQQVTLSCSPISGHRSVSWYQQTPGQGLQFLFEYFSETQRNKGNFPGRFSGRQFSNSRSEMNVSTLELGDSALYLCASSRQVGETQYFGPGTRLLVL.

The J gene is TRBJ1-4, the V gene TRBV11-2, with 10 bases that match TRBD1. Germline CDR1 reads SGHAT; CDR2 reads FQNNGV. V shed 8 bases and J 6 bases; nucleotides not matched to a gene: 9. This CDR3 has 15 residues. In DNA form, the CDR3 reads TGTGCCAGCGGTATACTAGGGACAGGGGATGAAAAACTGTTTTTT. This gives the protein CASGILGTGDEKLFF.